These T cell receptor beta chains were read from a single sample in a study of CD8 T cells in ankylosing spondylitis. One entry per CDR3 protein results from TCRdb running MiXCR on the 5' RACE reads. The sample carries roughly 470,000 distinct CDR3 sequences, about 25% recorded once. The sample consisted of blood, either unsorted or a sorted T cell fraction (not recorded which). These receptors were taken from a male donor with ankylosing spondylitis. Both conserved end residues are part of each CDR3. Each record gives: J gene, V gene, clone size, D gene, CDR3 DNA, CDR3 protein. A D gene is named only where the DNA matches it firmly. The size field is filled for only some rows; it gives once, few, many or a size class.

J: TRBJ2-1; V: TRBV7-2; size: few; D: TRBD2; DNA: TGTGCCAGCAGCGAACGGGGACTAGCGGGTTCAAATGAGCAGTTCTTC; CDR3: CASSERGLAGSNEQFF
J: TRBJ2-2; V: TRBV3-1; size: -; D: -; DNA: TGTGCCAGCAGCCAAGTAGGAGACTACCAGAACACCGGGGAGCTGTTTTTT; CDR3: CASSQVGDYQNTGELFF
J: TRBJ2-3; V: TRBV10-2; size: -; D: TRBD2; DNA: TGCGCCAGCAATAACGGTCTAGCGGGAGATACGCAGTATTTT; CDR3: CASNNGLAGDTQYF
J: TRBJ1-5; V: TRBV18; size: -; D: TRBD1; DNA: TGTGCCAGCTCACCACCTAAGGACAGGGGTCAGCCCCAGCATTTT; CDR3: CASSPPKDRGQPQHF
J: TRBJ2-3; V: TRBV20-1; size: -; D: TRBD2; DNA: TGCAGTGCTAGAGGGGTCAGCGGGACTAGCACAGATACGCAGTATTTT; CDR3: CSARGVSGTSTDTQYF
J: TRBJ2-7; V: TRBV20-1; size: few; D: -; DNA: TGCAGTGCTAGGTGGAGTTCCACCGACGAGCAGTACTTC; CDR3: CSARWSSTDEQYF
J: TRBJ1-2; V: TRBV5-1; size: few; D: -; DNA: TGCGCCAGCAGCTTGACCACAGGGAGCTATGGCTACACCTTC; CDR3: CASSLTTGSYGYTF
J: TRBJ2-5; V: TRBV27; size: few; D: -; DNA: TGTGCCAGCAGTTTACGCCTAGTCGGATTGGAGACCCAGTACTTC; CDR3: CASSLRLVGLETQYF
J: TRBJ2-3; V: TRBV20-1; size: few; D: -; DNA: TGCAGTGCTCCTCTGGCGGGAAACACAGATACGCAGTATTTT; CDR3: CSAPLAGNTDTQYF
J: TRBJ2-7; V: TRBV10-3; size: -; D: -; DNA: TGTGCCATCAGTGAGTCGGGGACGGTTTCCTACGAGCAGTACTTC; CDR3: CAISESGTVSYEQYF
J: TRBJ2-4; V: TRBV5-1; size: few; D: -; DNA: TGCGCCAGCAGCTTTGATAGACGGGGGAGCATTCAGTACTTC; CDR3: CASSFDRRGSIQYF
J: TRBJ2-1; V: TRBV5-1; size: -; D: -; DNA: TGCGCCAGCAGCTTGGGGACGGTGGGGGGCCGTGGGCACAATGAGCAGTTCTTC; CDR3: CASSLGTVGGRGHNEQFF
J: TRBJ2-1; V: TRBV6-4; size: -; D: TRBD2; DNA: TGTGCCAGCAGTGGGACTAGCGGGAGCAATGAGCAGTTCTTC; CDR3: CASSGTSGSNEQFF
J: TRBJ2-6; V: TRBV6-1; size: -; D: -; DNA: TGTGCCAGCAGGGAGGGTCTATCCTCTGGGGCCAACGTCCTGACTTTC; CDR3: CASREGLSSGANVLTF
J: TRBJ2-3; V: TRBV11-2; size: -; D: -; DNA: TGTGCCAGCAGGGGGGACTTCAGCACAGATACGCAGTATTTT; CDR3: CASRGDFSTDTQYF
J: TRBJ2-5; V: TRBV7-8; size: few; D: TRBD2; DNA: TGTGCCAGCAGTTTAAGGACTAGCGGGAGTGAGACCCAGTACTTC; CDR3: CASSLRTSGSETQYF
J: TRBJ2-1; V: TRBV7-2; size: few; D: -; DNA: TGTGCCAGCAGCTTAGTTAGCGCCTCCTACAATGAGCAGTTCTTC; CDR3: CASSLVSASYNEQFF
J: TRBJ1-1; V: TRBV11-2; size: few; D: -; DNA: TGTGCCAGCAGCTTAGATCCGAACCGCGAAGCTTTCTTT; CDR3: CASSLDPNREAFF
J: TRBJ2-6; V: TRBV4-2; size: -; D: -; DNA: TGTGCCAGCAGCCAAGAGTGGCGGAGCTCTGGGGCCAACGTCCTGACTTTC; CDR3: CASSQEWRSSGANVLTF
J: TRBJ1-5; V: TRBV7-8; size: -; D: -; DNA: TGTGCCAGCAGCCCGGTGGGAGGGAATCAGCCCCAGCATTTT; CDR3: CASSPVGGNQPQHF
J: TRBJ2-3; V: TRBV5-1; size: few; D: TRBD2; DNA: TGCGCCAGCAGCCCACCGGGAGGGCTATCAGATACGCAGTATTTT; CDR3: CASSPPGGLSDTQYF
J: TRBJ2-3; V: TRBV3-1; size: -; D: -; DNA: TGTGCCAGCAGCCATCGGACCCTTCCCGGCACGCAGTATTTT; CDR3: CASSHRTLPGTQYF
J: TRBJ1-1; V: TRBV29-1; size: -; D: -; DNA: TGCAGCGTTGAAAAATCGGGTCCCACTGGGGCTTTCTTT; CDR3: CSVEKSGPTGAFF
J: TRBJ2-2; V: TRBV6-2/TRBV6-3; size: -; D: -; DNA: TGTGCCAGCAGATCCGGGCAGAACACCGGGGAGCTGTTTTTT; CDR3: CASRSGQNTGELFF
J: TRBJ2-1; V: TRBV11-2; size: -; D: -; DNA: TGTGCCAGTCAACAGGACTACTCCTACAATGAGCAGTTCTTC; CDR3: CASQQDYSYNEQFF
J: TRBJ1-2; V: TRBV24-1; size: many; D: -; DNA: TGTGCCACCAGTGTATCAGGGCTCAACTATGGCTACACCTTC; CDR3: CATSVSGLNYGYTF
J: TRBJ2-3; V: TRBV5-5; size: -; D: -; DNA: TGTGCCAGCAATCCGGGTGGCACAGATACGCAGTATTTT; CDR3: CASNPGGTDTQYF
J: TRBJ2-1; V: TRBV7-9; size: few; D: -; DNA: TGTGCCAGCAGCTTACGAGAGCATGAGCAGTTCTTC; CDR3: CASSLREHEQFF